This is a list of T cell receptor beta chains from one sample in a study of blood T cell repertoires in COVID-19. Only in-frame clones appear in the TCRdb table, and some are missing; sequencing was by immunoSEQ multiplex PCR. Found here are around 140,000 clones, roughly four fifths of them singletons; the top ten hold 9%. The sample consisted of peripheral blood. Receptors were obtained from a woman between 50 and 59 years old with active or convalescent COVID-19. Each CDR3 is given with its conserved first and last residue. D genes are given only for firm matches. Part of the rows lack a size; the others show once, few, many or a class for expanded clones.

size	V	D	J	CDR3	DNA
-	TRBV30	-	TRBJ2-5	CAWSGWGDGTQYF	TGTGCCTGGAGTGGATGGGGGGATGGGACCCAGTACTTC
-	TRBV6-6	-	TRBJ2-5	CASSYSRDVETQYF	TGTGCCAGCAGTTACTCACGGGATGTAGAGACCCAGTACTTC
-	TRBV7-9	TRBD1	TRBJ1-1	CASSNPGQGYCAFF	TGTGCCAGCAGCAACCCGGGACAGGGGTATTGCGCTTTCTTT
-	TRBV11-3	TRBD1	TRBJ2-7	CASSLSMARDSPSYEQYF	TGTGCCAGCAGCTTAAGTATGGCTCGGGACAGTCCCTCCTACGAGCAGTACTTC
-	TRBV9	-	TRBJ1-2	CASSPDRNYGYTF	TGTGCCAGCAGCCCAGACAGAAACTATGGCTACACCTTC
-	TRBV4-2	-	TRBJ2-1	CASSQMRYNEQFF	TGTGCCAGCAGCCAAATGCGATACAATGAGCAGTTCTTC
once	TRBV2	-	TRBJ1-5	CASSAGPLSNQPQHF	TGTGCCAGCAGCGCTGGGCCACTTAGCAATCAGCCCCAGCATTTT
-	TRBV6-2/TRBV6-3	-	TRBJ1-1	CASSYEVTNTEAFF	TGTGCCAGCAGTTACGAGGTAACGAACACTGAAGCTTTCTTT
-	TRBV7-9	-	TRBJ2-4	CASSLEGPGGIQNIQYF	TGTGCCAGCAGCTTAGAGGGGCCAGGGGGGATTCAAAACATTCAGTACTTC
few	TRBV7-2	-	TRBJ1-2	CASRKGGEAGYTF	TGTGCCAGCCGCAAGGGGGGGGAGGCTGGCTACACCTTC
-	TRBV6-2/TRBV6-3	TRBD2	TRBJ2-7	CASSYSAGGMYEQYF	TGTGCCAGCAGTTACAGCGCGGGAGGGATGTACGAGCAGTACTTC
-	TRBV30	-	TRBJ2-5	CAWSSDTQETQYF	TGTGCCTGGAGCTCGGACACTCAAGAGACCCAGTACTTC
-	TRBV24-1	-	TRBJ2-2	CATSDTLGSGAANTGELFF	TGTGCCACCAGTGATACCCTAGGAAGTGGGGCCGCGAACACCGGGGAGCTGTTTTTT
-	TRBV9	-	TRBJ2-7	CASSARQGGREQYF	TGTGCCAGCAGCGCCCGACAGGGAGGTCGCGAGCAGTACTTC
-	TRBV4-3	TRBD1	TRBJ2-4	CASSQMRTGGAKNIQYF	TGCGCCAGCAGCCAAATGAGGACAGGGGGTGCCAAAAACATTCAGTACTTC
-	TRBV30	-	TRBJ1-4	CAWGQGTANEKLFF	TGTGCCTGGGGTCAGGGGACGGCTAATGAAAAACTGTTTTTT
-	TRBV2	-	TRBJ1-1	CASSIQGWDTEAFF	TGTGCCAGCAGTATACAGGGTTGGGACACTGAAGCTTTCTTT
-	TRBV7-2	-	TRBJ1-2	CASSSREYGYTF	TGTGCCAGCAGCTCACGGGAATATGGCTACACCTTC
few	TRBV4-2	-	TRBJ2-7	CASSQGQPYEQYF	TGTGCCAGCAGCCAAGGACAGCCCTACGAGCAGTACTTC
-	TRBV5-5	-	TRBJ2-2	CASSGLGGMNTGELFF	TGTGCCAGCAGCGGCCTAGGGGGAATGAACACCGGGGAGCTGTTTTTT
-	TRBV4-3	TRBD2	TRBJ2-3	CASSSHPGTSGITDTQYF	TGCGCCAGCAGCTCACACCCCGGGACTAGCGGGATCACAGATACGCAGTATTTT
-	TRBV30	TRBD1	TRBJ1-2	CAWSGDRDNYGYTF	TGTGCCTGGAGTGGGGACAGGGACAACTATGGCTACACCTTC
-	TRBV27	TRBD1	TRBJ1-2	CASSSRTGLRGGYTF	TGTGCCAGCAGTTCCCGGACAGGTTTAAGGGGAGGCTACACCTTC
-	TRBV7-2	-	TRBJ2-1	CASSLRQLSSYNEQFF	TGTGCCAGCAGCCTCCGACAGTTGAGCTCCTACAATGAGCAGTTCTTC
once	TRBV7-2	TRBD1	TRBJ1-6	CASRRDRGDSPLHF	TGTGCCAGCAGGCGGGACAGGGGAGATTCACCCCTCCACTTT
-	TRBV2	TRBD1	TRBJ2-2	CASSLGQGVNTGELFF	TGTGCCAGCAGTTTGGGACAGGGGGTGAACACCGGGGAGCTGTTTTTT
-	TRBV28	TRBD2	TRBJ2-3	CASSLGTSESTDTQYF	TGTGCCAGCAGTTTGGGGACTAGCGAGAGCACAGATACGCAGTATTTT
-	TRBV10-1	-	TRBJ2-7	CASSVDGFSYEQYF	TGCGCCAGCAGCGTAGACGGGTTCTCCTACGAGCAGTACTTC
-	TRBV24-1	-	TRBJ1-2	CATSDSREGRYGYTF	TGTGCCACCAGTGATTCACGGGAGGGCCGCTATGGCTACACCTTC
many	TRBV12-3/TRBV12-4	-	TRBJ1-5	CASSFSGNQPQHF	TGTGCCAGCAGTTTCTCGGGAAATCAGCCCCAGCATTTT
few	TRBV7-9	TRBD1	TRBJ1-5	CASSPDRGGQPQHF	TGTGCCAGCAGCCCTGACAGGGGTGGGCAGCCCCAGCATTTT
few	TRBV4-3	TRBD2	TRBJ2-3	CASSQDSGSDKDTQYF	TGCGCCAGCAGCCAAGATAGCGGGAGCGACAAAGATACGCAGTATTTT
-	TRBV28	TRBD1	TRBJ1-6	CASRLDTGVINSPLHF	TGTGCCAGCAGGCTGGACACAGGGGTTATTAATTCACCCCTCCACTTT
-	TRBV5-1	-	TRBJ2-7	CASSLGPGNKYF	TGCGCCAGCAGCTTGGGCCCAGGGAATAAGTACTTC
-	TRBV28	-	TRBJ2-7	CASSQSHSEQYF	TGTGCCAGCAGCCAATCCCATAGCGAGCAGTACTTC
few	TRBV3-1/TRBV3-2	-	TRBJ1-5	CASSSQGGANQPQHF	TGTGCCAGCAGCTCGCAAGGAGGGGCAAATCAGCCCCAGCATTTT
once	TRBV6-2/TRBV6-3	-	TRBJ2-1	CASSYRQGTYNEQFF	TGTGCCAGCAGTTACAGGCAGGGTACCTACAATGAGCAGTTCTTC
-	TRBV6-5	TRBD2	TRBJ2-5	CASSYSRASGIETQYF	TGTGCCAGCAGTTACTCGAGGGCTAGCGGGATTGAGACCCAGTACTTC
once	TRBV6-5	TRBD2	TRBJ2-1	CASSASGYNEQFF	TGTGCCAGCTCTGCTAGCGGATACAATGAGCAGTTCTTC
-	TRBV4-2	-	TRBJ2-3	CASSQDRSSDTQYF	TGTGCCAGCAGCCAAGACAGATCCTCGGATACGCAGTATTTT
-	TRBV28	TRBD1	TRBJ1-6	CASSLINQGVSPLHF	TGTGCCAGCAGTTTAATAAATCAGGGGGTTTCACCCCTCCACTTT
-	TRBV30	TRBD2	TRBJ2-7	CAWSETSGQYF	TGTGCCTGGAGTGAAACTAGCGGGCAGTACTTC
-	TRBV5-1	TRBD2	TRBJ2-7	CASSPGRGGGQYF	TGCGCCAGCAGCCCCGGGAGGGGAGGGGGGCAGTACTTC
few	TRBV9	TRBD2	TRBJ2-3	CASSVAGGQLDTQYF	TGTGCCAGCAGCGTAGCGGGGGGGCAATTAGATACGCAGTATTTT
-	TRBV28	-	TRBJ2-3	CASRRDSVTDTQYF	TGTGCCAGCAGGCGGGACAGCGTCACAGATACGCAGTATTTT
few	TRBV4-1	-	TRBJ1-5	CASSQESWAENQPQHF	TGCGCCAGCAGCCAAGAGTCCTGGGCAGAAAATCAGCCCCAGCATTTT
-	TRBV28	-	TRBJ1-6	CASRYAGEGSPLHF	TGTGCCAGCAGGTATGCAGGGGAGGGTTCACCCCTCCACTTT
-	TRBV24-1	TRBD1	TRBJ2-3	CATSDPGTATDTQYF	TGTGCCACCAGTGACCCTGGGACAGCGACAGATACGCAGTATTTT
once	TRBV6-6	TRBD1	TRBJ1-2	CASSYPRGEGYTF	TGTGCCAGCAGTTACCCCAGGGGGGAAGGCTACACCTTC
once	TRBV19	TRBD2	TRBJ2-2	CASSTQLAGGTGELFF	TGTGCCAGTAGTACCCAACTAGCGGGCGGGACCGGGGAGCTGTTTTTT
-	TRBV7-2	TRBD2	TRBJ2-3	CASSFSSGSPSESTDTQYF	TGTGCCAGCAGCTTCTCTAGCGGGAGCCCATCCGAAAGCACAGATACGCAGTATTTT
-	TRBV5-1	TRBD1	TRBJ2-1	CASSLGQGSYYNEQFF	TGCGCCAGCAGCTTGGGACAGGGTTCATACTACAATGAGCAGTTCTTC
-	TRBV14	-	TRBJ1-2	CASSPHRLGGYTF	TGTGCCAGCAGCCCACACAGGCTTGGGGGCTACACCTTC